Sequencing of this T cell receptor beta chain was carried out in a study of blood T cell repertoires in COVID-19. Study details: Sites in the United States, Italy and Spain provided acute and convalescent COVID-19 samples. Sources were T cells, B-cell-depleted T cells, or PBMCs; the material itself was cDNA or gDNA.

CDR1 is SGHAT and CDR2 is FQNNGV in the germline V gene. The V and J ends lost 5 bases and 4 bases respectively, with 16 bases between them. The CDR3 runs to 15 residues. As processed by the authors: Amplification with reference gene primers provided the estimates of nucleated cell counts. Profiled with immunoSEQ multiplex PCR; TCRdb holds only in-frame clones, not every one. For V, J and clone size, that table is used; D and trimming come from the DNA. The sample includes 300,000 to 400,000 clones, approximately 90% of them seen just once. The chain combines TRBV11-2 with TRBJ2-3, with D perhaps TRBD2 (6 bases). Sample: peripheral blood. The receptor comes from a woman in her late teens or twenties who had recovered from COVID-19. CDR3 in DNA: TGTGCCAGCAGCATAGCGGCCAGCGGATCAGATACGCAGTATTTT. The encoded protein is CASSIAASGSDTQYF.